This passage covers 25 T cell receptor beta chains from one sample sequenced in a study of blood T cells in healthy people across ages. Next came a second PCR, run for 7 to 11 cycles, which used a sample-barcoded 5' primer along with a J-beta primer mix. TCRdb called the 5' RACE reads again in MiXCR, with one record for every CDR3 protein. The data contain 800,000 to 950,000 distinct CDR3 sequences, roughly 52% of them singletons. The sequencing input was blood. The receptor set was obtained from a man aged 25 to 45 in good health.

This chain uses TRBV11-2 with TRBJ2-2; the D gene is possibly TRBD2 (6 bases). V gave up 0 bases and J gave up 7 bases, with 9 bases separating them. Germline assignment: CDR1 SGHAT and CDR2 FQNNGV. This CDR3 is 14 amino acids long. The DNA of the CDR3 is TGTGCCAGCAGCTTAGATCTGGAGGGCGGGGAGCTGTTTTTT. It specifies CASSLDLEGGELFF.

A single count supports this clonotype. This rearrangement joins TRBV25-1 to TRBJ2-1, with TRBD2 identical over 8 bases. Germline-derived CDR1 and CDR2 are MGHDK and SYGVNS. The CDR3 runs to 16 residues. Unmatched junction bases numbered 9, after V lost 8 bases and J lost 0 bases. The CDR3 is CASGSAGTSSYNEQFF. CDR3 bases: TGTGCCAGCGGTTCAGCAGGGACTAGCTCCTACAATGAGCAGTTCTTC.

This clonotype was counted only a few times. The rearrangement joins TRBV12-5 to TRBJ2-1; 12 bases align to TRBD1. V was clipped by 5 bases and J by 3 bases; unmatched bases: 5. The CDR3 loop spans 16 amino acids. The germline gives CDR1 LGHNT, CDR2 FRNRAP. The CDR3 loop is CASGPGDRGHYNEQFF. The CDR3 DNA is TGTGCTAGTGGTCCGGGGGACAGGGGGCACTACAATGAGCAGTTCTTC. Complete variable domain (other parts from reference TRBV12-5 and TRBJ2-1): DARVTQTPRHKVTEMGQEVTMRCQPILGHNTVFWYRQTMMQGLELLAYFRNRAPLDDSGMPKDRFSAEMPDATLATLKIQPSEPRDSAVYFCASGPGDRGHYNEQFFGPGTRLTVL.

The chain carries TRBV28 and TRBJ2-5; 9 bases are shared with TRBD2. The closer fit of TRBJ2-7 to the DNA end suggests the J call may be wrong. The CDR3 is made up of 15 amino acids. The V gene's germline CDR1 is MDHEN and CDR2 SYDVKM. The CDR3 here is CASSALGAGGTEQYF. Here the CDR3 DNA reads TGTGCCAGCAGTGCCCTCGGGGCGGGGGGGACCGAGCAGTACTTC.

The chain has TRBV3-1 and TRBJ1-4; D ambiguous. V lost 1 base, J lost 7 bases, and 10 bases lay in between. This CDR3 is built from 14 residues. Looked up from germline, CDR1 is LGHDT and CDR2 is YNNKEL (reference sequence). CDR3 loop: CASSQAAAAEKLFF. The CDR3, as DNA: TGTGCCAGCAGCCAAGCGGCAGCGGCTGAAAAACTGTTTTTT. The full variable domain, with the rest looked up from reference TRBV3-1 and TRBJ1-4, is DTAVSQTPKYLVTQMGNDKSIKCEQNLGHDTMYWYKQDSKKFLKIMFSYNNKELIINETVPNRFSPKSPDKAHLNLHINSLELGDSAVYFCASSQAAAAEKLFFGSGTQLSVL.

The chain employs TRBV29-1 and TRBJ2-2; D gene uncertain. Trimming pared 4 bases from V and 3 bases from J, leaving 12 bases between. Germline values: CDR1 SQVTM, CDR2 ANQGSEA. The CDR3 sequence is 14 residues long. The CDR3 DNA reads TGCAGCGTTGTTGCTGGGCCCTACACCGGGGAGCTGTTTTTT. Translated, it gives CSVVAGPYTGELFF.

This clonotype was seen many times. The rearrangement uses TRBV7-2 and TRBJ2-1, with 8 nucleotides matching TRBD2. Trimming removed 5 bases from V and 4 bases from J; junction bases left unmatched: 7. The CDR3 loop spans 15 amino acids. Germline V gene sequence: CDR1 SGHTA, CDR2 FQGNSA. The CDR3 spells CASSPPGGAYNEQFF. Here the CDR3 DNA reads TGTGCCAGCAGCCCCCCGGGGGGGGCATACAATGAGCAGTTCTTC.

The rearrangement joins TRBV20-1 to TRBJ2-3, with D perhaps assigned TRBD1 or TRBD2 (5 bases each). This CDR3 region has 14 residues. Trimming pared 7 bases from V and 0 bases from J, leaving 14 bases between. From germline, CDR1 is DFQATT and CDR2 SNEGSKA (reference sequence). The CDR3 is CSGRGDTSTDTQYF. The CDR3 region has the DNA TGCAGTGGCCGAGGGGATACTAGCACAGATACGCAGTATTTT.

The chain recombines TRBV14 with TRBJ1-1; TRBD1 aligns across 7 bases. Trimming at V came to 3 bases and at J to 5 bases, leaving 6 bases not matched to a gene. The CDR3 is 14 amino acids. The germline CDR1 and CDR2 sequences are SGHDN and FVKESK. The CDR3 bases are TGTGCCAGCAGCCATAGGGGGCAAGGAACTGAAGCTTTCTTT. Translating it yields CASSHRGQGTEAFF.

This clonotype has only a few counts. This chain joins TRBV25-1 and TRBJ2-7; weak D call: TRBD2 (5 bases). The germline CDR1 and CDR2 sequences are MGHDK and SYGVNS. The V end was cut by 1 base, the J end by 5 bases, with 15 bases between. The length of the CDR3 is 15 residues. The DNA for the CDR3 is TGTGCCAGCAGTGAATTCGGGATGAAGAGGGACGAGCAGTACTTC. Translation: CASSEFGMKRDEQYF.

The chain uses TRBV5-1 and TRBJ1-1, with D maybe TRBD1 (6 bases). V lost 6 bases to trimming and J lost 4 bases, with 19 bases between them. This CDR3 region has 15 residues. Per the germline V gene, CDR1 is SGHRS and CDR2 is YFSETQ. The CDR3 is CASIRDTKGGTEAFF. The CDR3 coding sequence is TGCGCCAGCATCCGGGACACAAAGGGCGGCACTGAAGCTTTCTTT.

This clonotype turned up a few times. The chain is built from TRBV7-2 and TRBJ2-2; perhaps TRBD1 as D (5 bases). The CDR3 is made up of 16 amino acids. V was cut by 2 bases and J by 0 bases, with 10 bases left in between. Germline values: CDR1 SGHTA, CDR2 FQGNSA. The CDR3 region has the DNA TGTGCCAGCAGCTTATACCCAGGGTCGAACACCGGGGAGCTGTTTTTT. Translating it yields CASSLYPGSNTGELFF.

In this sample, this clonotype turned up a few times. V is TRBV6-6 and J is TRBJ2-5; 8 bases align to TRBD2. V lost 5 bases to trimming and J lost 5 bases; unmatched junction nucleotides: 4. Germline CDR1 MNHNY, CDR2 SVGAGI (reference sequence). This CDR3 has 13 amino acids. As DNA, the CDR3 is TGTGCCAGCAGTAAACCGGGAGGGGAGACCCAGTACTTC. It translates to CASSKPGGETQYF.

The chain recombines TRBV7-2 with TRBJ2-2; D is possibly TRBD2 (5 bases). Trimming pared 5 bases from V and 4 bases from J, leaving 14 bases between. The CDR3 covers 15 residues. CDR1 is SGHTA, CDR2 FQGNSA, per germline. CDR3 amino acids: CASSPSWAGTGELFF. The CDR3 region has the DNA TGTGCCAGCAGCCCGTCGTGGGCGGGCACCGGGGAGCTGTTTTTT.

This clonotype was counted between two and nine times. The chain is built from TRBV6-5 and TRBJ2-1, with D uncertain. Germline V lookup: CDR1 MNHEY, CDR2 SVGAGI. V was pared by 4 bases and J by 5 bases, with 9 bases between. There are 13 residues in the CDR3. As DNA, the CDR3 is TGTGCCAGCAGTTTGGGTCGTCACAATGAGCAGTTCTTC. It specifies CASSLGRHNEQFF.

This chain links TRBV3-1 with TRBJ2-7; D gene ambiguous. The CDR3 has 12 amino acids. The V end lost 3 bases, the J end lost 7 bases, and 10 bases lay between the germline ends. In germline, CDR1 is LGHDT, CDR2 YNNKEL (reference sequence). The CDR3 sequence: CASSQGMREQYF. The DNA for the CDR3 is TGTGCCAGCAGCCAGGGGATGCGGGAGCAGTACTTC.

This clonotype was seen only a few times. The chain carries TRBV7-2 and TRBJ2-7; D is ambiguous. Trimming shortened V by 2 bases and J by 0 bases, and 14 bases separated the two germline ends. Germline CDR1 SGHTA, CDR2 FQGNSA. The CDR3 has 16 amino acids. The CDR3 reads CASSLLGNVLSYEQYF. CDR3 DNA sequence: TGTGCCAGCAGCTTATTGGGCAACGTTCTCTCCTACGAGCAGTACTTC.

This clonotype was observed a handful of times. The V gene is TRBV6-6, the J gene TRBJ1-1; D remains ambiguous. Trimming pared 0 bases from V and 1 base from J, leaving 3 bases between. Germline-derived CDR1 and CDR2 are MNHNY and SVGAGI (reference sequence). This CDR3 is 13 amino acids long. The CDR3: CASSYSENTEAFF. In DNA form, the CDR3 reads TGTGCCAGCAGTTACTCTGAGAACACTGAAGCTTTCTTT.

The chain employs TRBV7-2 and TRBJ1-2, with a weak D call TRBD1 (5 bases). Germline-derived CDR1 and CDR2 are SGHTA and FQGNSA. This CDR3 comprises 13 residues. V lost 7 bases to trimming and J lost 4 bases, with 13 bases between them. CDR3 region: CASTQGSFYGYTF. DNA for the CDR3: TGTGCCAGCACCCAGGGTAGTTTCTATGGCTACACCTTC.

CDR3 DNA sequence: TGTGCCACCGGTAAGGGAGTGGGCAATGAGCAGTTCTTC. Translated, it gives CATGKGVGNEQFF. The rearrangement links TRBV24-1 to TRBJ2-1, with D maybe TRBD2 (5 bases). Trimming left V 9 bases short and J 6 bases short, with 14 bases between. Germline V CDR1 and CDR2: KGHDR, SFDVKD. This CDR3 is built from 13 residues.

As for this clonotype: Germline is not matched at one junction end, which may reflect a read error. V usage is TRBV27 and J usage is TRBJ2-5, with 9 positions matching TRBD2. The J call is uncertain, as TRBJ2-7 better fits the DNA end. The length of the CDR3 is 16 residues. The germline CDR1 and CDR2 sequences are MNHEY and SMNVEV (reference sequence). CDR3 loop: CASNLTGLAGTYEQYF. For the CDR3, the DNA is TGTGCCAGCAATTTAACTGGGCTAGCGGGGACCTACGAGCAGTACTTC.

V usage is TRBV7-2 and J usage is TRBJ2-5; a possible D gene is TRBD2 (6 bases). CDR3 length: 15 residues. CDR1 is SGHTA, CDR2 FQGNSA, per germline. The germline V and J ends were trimmed by 1 base and 5 bases, with 14 bases remaining between them. The CDR3 loop reads CASSLEIGGSETQYF. As DNA, the CDR3 is TGTGCCAGCAGCTTAGAGATAGGAGGGTCCGAGACCCAGTACTTC.

This clonotype was seen at least ten times. The chain uses TRBV27 and TRBJ2-3; 9 bases match TRBD1. The CDR3 loop spans 15 amino acids. Germline loops: CDR1 MNHEY, CDR2 SMNVEV (reference sequence). The trim removed 1 base at V and 4 bases at J, leaving 3 bases unmatched. The CDR3 DNA follows: TGTGCCAGCAGTTTATTGGGACAGGGAGCAGATACGCAGTATTTT. It yields the protein CASSLLGQGADTQYF.

This sequence joins TRBV12-3 or TRBV12-4 and TRBJ2-3, with D perhaps TRBD1 (6 bases). The CDR3 covers 15 residues. Trimming took off 6 bases at V and 5 bases at J, with 18 bases between the two ends. The CDR3 region is CASSPDRTLGDTQYF. The CDR3 nucleotides are TGTGCCAGCAGCCCAGACAGGACACTTGGAGATACGCAGTATTTT.

The table lists this clonotype with a few counts. The chain is built from TRBV5-6 and TRBJ1-6, with TRBD1 matching over 7 bases. V gave up 3 bases and J gave up 14 bases; unmatched junction bases: 5. This CDR3 is 12 amino acids long. The germline gives CDR1 SGHDT, CDR2 YYEEEE. The chain's CDR3 is CASSSQGWALHF. CDR3 bases: TGTGCCAGCAGCTCACAGGGGTGGGCCCTCCACTTT.